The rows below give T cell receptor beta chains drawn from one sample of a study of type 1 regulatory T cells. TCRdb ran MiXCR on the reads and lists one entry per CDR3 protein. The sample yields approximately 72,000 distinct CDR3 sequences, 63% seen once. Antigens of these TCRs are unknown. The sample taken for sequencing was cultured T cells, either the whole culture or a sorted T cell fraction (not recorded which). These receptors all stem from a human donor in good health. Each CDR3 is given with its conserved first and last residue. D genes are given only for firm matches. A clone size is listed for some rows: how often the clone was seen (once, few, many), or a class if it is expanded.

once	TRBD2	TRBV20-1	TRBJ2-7	CSGGRASGVSYEQYF	TGCAGTGGGGGGCGGGCTAGCGGGGTGTCCTACGAGCAGTACTTC
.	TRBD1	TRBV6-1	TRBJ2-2	CASNSGQGPTGELFF	TGTGCCAGCAATAGCGGACAGGGTCCCACCGGGGAGCTGTTTTTT
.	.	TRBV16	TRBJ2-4	CASSLSVAKNIQYF	TGTGCCAGCAGCCTTAGCGTAGCCAAAAACATTCAGTACTTC
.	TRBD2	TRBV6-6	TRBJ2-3	CASGTGAGGTQYF	TGTGCCAGCGGGACCGGAGCGGGAGGAACGCAGTATTTT
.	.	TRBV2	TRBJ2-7	CASISYEQYF	TGTGCCAGCATCTCCTACGAGCAGTACTTC
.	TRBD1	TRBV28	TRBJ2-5	CASSSGQTETQYF	TGTGCCAGCAGTTCGGGACAGACAGAGACCCAGTACTTC
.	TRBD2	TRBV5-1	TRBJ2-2	CADREAPTRELFF	TGCGCCGACCGGGAGGCACCCACCCGGGAGCTGTTTTTT
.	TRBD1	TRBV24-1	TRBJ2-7	CATSDSGDRQPYEQYF	TGTGCCACCAGTGATTCAGGGGACAGGCAACCCTACGAGCAGTACTTC
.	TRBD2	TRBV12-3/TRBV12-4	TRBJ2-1	CASSLGGSGVNEQFF	TGTGCCAGCAGTTTAGGCGGTAGCGGGGTCAATGAGCAGTTCTTC
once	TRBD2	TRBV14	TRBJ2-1	CASSPSSGAGSYNEQFF	TGTGCCAGCAGCCCATCAAGCGGGGCGGGCTCCTACAATGAGCAGTTCTTC
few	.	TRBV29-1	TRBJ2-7	CSAARQDRSYEQYF	TGCAGCGCAGCAAGACAGGACCGCTCCTACGAGCAGTACTTC
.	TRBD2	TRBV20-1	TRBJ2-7	CSARVRLAGAYEQYF	TGCAGTGCTAGAGTGAGACTAGCGGGTGCCTACGAGCAGTACTTC
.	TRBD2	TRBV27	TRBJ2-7	CASSPTSGLPYEQYF	TGTGCCAGCAGTCCAACCTCGGGACTACCCTACGAGCAGTACTTC
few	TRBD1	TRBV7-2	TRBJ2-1	CASSAYLAGQGANEQFF	TGTGCCAGCAGCGCCTATCTGGCGGGACAGGGGGCAAATGAGCAGTTCTTC
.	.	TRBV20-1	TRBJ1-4	CSAREGWENEKLFF	TGCAGTGCTAGAGAGGGGTGGGAAAATGAAAAACTGTTTTTT
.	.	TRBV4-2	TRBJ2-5	CASSQEAVSAMGLGETQYF	TGTGCCAGCAGCCAAGAAGCGGTCTCAGCTATGGGACTGGGGGAGACCCAGTACTTC
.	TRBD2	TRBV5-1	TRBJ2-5	CASSLVAGGGGETQYF	TGCGCCAGCAGCTTGGTGGCGGGAGGTGGAGGAGAGACCCAGTACTTC
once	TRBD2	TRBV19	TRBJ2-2	CASRSAGGTGELFF	TGTGCCAGTAGGTCAGCGGGAGGGACCGGGGAGCTGTTTTTT
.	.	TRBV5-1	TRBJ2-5	CASSLGVGQETQYF	TGCGCCAGCAGCTTGGGAGTGGGCCAGGAGACCCAGTACTTC
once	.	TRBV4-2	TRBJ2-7	CASSQDAAGDLYEQYF	TGTGCCAGCAGCCAAGATGCGGCAGGGGACCTCTACGAGCAGTACTTC
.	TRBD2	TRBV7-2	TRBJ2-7	CASSLGGRAYEQYF	TGTGCCAGCAGCTTAGGCGGGAGGGCCTACGAGCAGTACTTC